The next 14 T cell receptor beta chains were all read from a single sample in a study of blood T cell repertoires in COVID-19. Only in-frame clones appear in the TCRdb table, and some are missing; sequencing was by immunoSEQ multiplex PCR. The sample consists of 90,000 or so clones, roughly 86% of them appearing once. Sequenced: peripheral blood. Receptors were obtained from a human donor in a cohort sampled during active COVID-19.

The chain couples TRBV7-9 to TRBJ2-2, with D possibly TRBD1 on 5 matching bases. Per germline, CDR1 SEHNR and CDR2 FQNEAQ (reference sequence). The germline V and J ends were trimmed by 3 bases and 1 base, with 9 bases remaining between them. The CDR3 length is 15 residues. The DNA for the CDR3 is TGTGCCAGCAGCTTCGGCCAGGGGAACACCGGGGAGCTGTTTTTT. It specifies CASSFGQGNTGELFF.

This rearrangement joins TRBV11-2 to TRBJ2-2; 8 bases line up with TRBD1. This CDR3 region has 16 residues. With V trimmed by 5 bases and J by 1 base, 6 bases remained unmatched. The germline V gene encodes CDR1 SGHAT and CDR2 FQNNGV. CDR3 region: CASSVDRVGNTGELFF. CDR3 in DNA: TGTGCCAGCAGCGTGGACAGGGTAGGGAACACCGGGGAGCTGTTTTTT.

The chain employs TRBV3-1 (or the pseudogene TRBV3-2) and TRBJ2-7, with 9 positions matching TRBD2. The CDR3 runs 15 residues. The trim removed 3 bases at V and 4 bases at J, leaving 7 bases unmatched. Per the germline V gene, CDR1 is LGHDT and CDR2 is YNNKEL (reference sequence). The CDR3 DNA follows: TGTGCCAGCAGCCAGGTTAGCGGGAGCGGTTACGAGCAGTACTTC. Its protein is CASSQVSGSGYEQYF.

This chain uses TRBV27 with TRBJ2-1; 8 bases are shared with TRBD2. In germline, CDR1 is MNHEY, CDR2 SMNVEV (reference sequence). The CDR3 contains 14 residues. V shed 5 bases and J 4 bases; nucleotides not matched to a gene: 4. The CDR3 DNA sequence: TGTGCCAGCAGTGGCACTAGCGGTTACAATGAGCAGTTCTTC. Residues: CASSGTSGYNEQFF.

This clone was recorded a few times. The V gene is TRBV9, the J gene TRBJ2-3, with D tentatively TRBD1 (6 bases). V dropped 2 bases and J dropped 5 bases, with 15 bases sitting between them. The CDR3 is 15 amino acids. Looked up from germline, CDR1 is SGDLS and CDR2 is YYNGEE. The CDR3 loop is CASSVSPGARDTQYF. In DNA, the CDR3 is TGTGCCAGCAGCGTCAGTCCAGGGGCAAGAGATACGCAGTATTTT.

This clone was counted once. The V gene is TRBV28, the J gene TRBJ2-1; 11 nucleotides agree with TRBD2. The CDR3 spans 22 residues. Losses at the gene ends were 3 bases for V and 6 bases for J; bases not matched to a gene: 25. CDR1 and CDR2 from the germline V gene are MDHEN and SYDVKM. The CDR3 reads CASSLRGAPGTSGRRSGNEQFF. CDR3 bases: TGTGCCAGCAGTTTGAGGGGGGCTCCCGGGACTAGCGGCCGCCGGTCGGGCAATGAGCAGTTCTTC.

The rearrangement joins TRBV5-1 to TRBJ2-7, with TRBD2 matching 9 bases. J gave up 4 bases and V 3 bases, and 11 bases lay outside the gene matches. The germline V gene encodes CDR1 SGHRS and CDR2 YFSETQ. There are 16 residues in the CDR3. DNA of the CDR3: TGCGCCAGCAGCTCCGGGACTAGCCCGGTGGGGTACGAGCAGTACTTC. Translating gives CASSSGTSPVGYEQYF.

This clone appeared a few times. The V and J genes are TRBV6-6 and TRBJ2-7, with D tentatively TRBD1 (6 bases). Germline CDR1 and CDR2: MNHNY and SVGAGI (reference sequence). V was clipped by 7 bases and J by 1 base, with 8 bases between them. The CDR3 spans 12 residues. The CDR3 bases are TGTGCCAGCAAACAGGGTTCCTACGAGCAGTACTTC. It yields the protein CASKQGSYEQYF.

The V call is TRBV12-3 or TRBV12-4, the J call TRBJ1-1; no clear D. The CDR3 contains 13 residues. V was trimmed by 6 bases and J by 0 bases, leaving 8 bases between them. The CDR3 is CASRLTMNTEAFF. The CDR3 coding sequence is TGTGCCAGCAGACTAACTATGAACACTGAAGCTTTCTTT.

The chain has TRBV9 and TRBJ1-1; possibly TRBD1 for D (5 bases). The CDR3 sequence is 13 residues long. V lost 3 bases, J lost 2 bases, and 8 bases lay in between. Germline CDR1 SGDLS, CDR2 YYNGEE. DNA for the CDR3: TGTGCCAGCAGCGCACAGGAAAACACTGAAGCTTTCTTT. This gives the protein CASSAQENTEAFF.

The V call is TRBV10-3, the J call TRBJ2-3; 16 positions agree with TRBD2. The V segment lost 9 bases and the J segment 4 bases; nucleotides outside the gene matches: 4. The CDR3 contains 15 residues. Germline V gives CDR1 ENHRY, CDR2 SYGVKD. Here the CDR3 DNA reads TGTGCCATAGGGACTAGCGGGAGGGCCCCAGATACGCAGTATTTT. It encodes CAIGTSGRAPDTQYF.

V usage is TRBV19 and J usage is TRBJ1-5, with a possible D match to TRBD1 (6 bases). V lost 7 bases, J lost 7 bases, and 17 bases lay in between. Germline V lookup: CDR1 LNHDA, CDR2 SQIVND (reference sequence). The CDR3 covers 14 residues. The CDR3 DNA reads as TGTGCCAGTACGGAGGGGGGGCAAGGACAGCCCCAGCATTTT. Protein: CASTEGGQGQPQHF.

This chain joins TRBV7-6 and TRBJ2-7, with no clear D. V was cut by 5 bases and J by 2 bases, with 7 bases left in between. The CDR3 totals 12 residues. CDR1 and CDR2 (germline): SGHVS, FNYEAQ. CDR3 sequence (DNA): TGTGCCAGCAGCCCAAACACCTACGAGCAGTACTTC. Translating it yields CASSPNTYEQYF.

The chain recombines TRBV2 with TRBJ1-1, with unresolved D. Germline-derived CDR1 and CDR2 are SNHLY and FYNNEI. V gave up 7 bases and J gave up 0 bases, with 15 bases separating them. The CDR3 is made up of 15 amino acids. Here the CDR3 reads CASTLQTYLNTEAFF. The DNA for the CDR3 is TGTGCCAGCACCCTACAGACATACCTGAACACTGAAGCTTTCTTT.